The clone carrying this T cell receptor (beta chain) was observed a single time. Its target is not known. These data originate in a study of regulatory T cells. Study conclusions and caveats: Patient CD8+ T cells trended toward lower Shannon entropy than controls. Regulatory T cells showed the strongest V-J pair restriction and V/J gene skewing among patient repertoires.

The CDR3 is 15 amino acids. Germline V lookup: CDR1 SEHNR, CDR2 FQNEAQ (reference sequence). V was pared by 5 bases and J by 0 bases, with 4 bases of the junction left unmatched. Patients aged 2 to 39 years had fewer naive and more memory CD4+ and CD8+ T cells. Amplification used 52 TRBV primers and 13 TRBJ primers. The table came from immunoSEQ multiplex PCR; TCRdb's copy has only in-frame clones and leaves some out. Of 10,000 or so clones in the sample, 84% were seen once. The sample consisted of CD8+ T cells sorted from blood. The chain uses TRBV7-9 and TRBJ2-7, with 10 nucleotides matching TRBD2. The receptor comes from a person between 18 and 30 years old with CD3G deficiency. The DNA for the CDR3 is TGTGCCAGCAGCCTTAGCGGGAGGAGCTCCTACGAGCAGTACTTC. Translated, it gives CASSLSGRSSYEQYF.